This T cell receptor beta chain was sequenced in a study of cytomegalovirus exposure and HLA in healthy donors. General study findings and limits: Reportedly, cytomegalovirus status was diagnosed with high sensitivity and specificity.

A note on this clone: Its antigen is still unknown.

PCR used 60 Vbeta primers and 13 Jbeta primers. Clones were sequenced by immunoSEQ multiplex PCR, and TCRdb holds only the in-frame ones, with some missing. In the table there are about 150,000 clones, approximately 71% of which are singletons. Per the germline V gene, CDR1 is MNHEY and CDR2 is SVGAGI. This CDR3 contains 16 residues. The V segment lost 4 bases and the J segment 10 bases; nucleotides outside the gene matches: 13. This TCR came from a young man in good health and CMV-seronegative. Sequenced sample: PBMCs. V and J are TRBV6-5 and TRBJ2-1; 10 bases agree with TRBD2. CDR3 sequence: CASSSTGTSDAGEQFF. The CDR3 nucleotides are TGTGCCAGCAGTTCGACCGGGACTAGCGACGCCGGGGAGCAGTTCTTC.